This T cell receptor (beta chain) was retrieved from a study of blood T cells in healthy people across ages (dated by TCRdb to between 2014 and 2017). For context, the study as a whole: In model experiments, template switching captured roughly one uniquely barcoded TCR beta cDNA molecule for every two T cells. Four age groups were formed from the donors: young (average approximately 17 years), middle-aged (less than 40), aged (around 62) and long-lived (around 82). For two donors (one aged 18 to 29 and one aged 80 or older), the study analyzed two additional independent replicas of 1 million unique cDNA reads from the same blood draw. To track age-related changes in TCR beta repertoire diversity, the study relied on deep sequencing normalized with unique cDNA molecular identifiers. To avoid experimental bias, donors of different ages were spread randomly across the sequencing lanes. Broader findings and caveats from the paper: Compared with the aged group, the long-lived group had more naive CD4+ T cells, fewer expanded clones and increased TCR diversity, suggesting age selection. Bulk unsorted PBMC profiling prevented conclusive comparison of naive and antigen-experienced compartments. As age increased, observed TCR beta diversity per million T cells dropped in a roughly linear way, and a significant reduction was already evident by age 40. The percentage of naive T cells measured by flow cytometry correlated strongly with observed TCR beta diversity. Donor CMV infection status was unknown, potentially confounding age-related changes in expanded clonotypes. Estimates of total diversity based on one million sequenced T cells were regarded as lower bounds and as underestimates.

The CDR3 spans 13 residues, from the cysteine through the phenylalanine. Only the CDR3 region is kept as DNA, spanning 39 bases read in frame from base 1. According to the germline V gene (reference sequence), CDR1 reads DFQATT and CDR2 reads SNEGSKA. Library generation was performed with 5' RACE. TCRdb shows the sequencer as Illumina HiSeq 2500. A second PCR of 7 to 11 cycles was performed with a sample-barcoded 5' primer and a J-beta primer mix. A template-switch 5' adaptor carrying 12 random nucleotides introduced a unique molecular identifier onto each TCR beta cDNA molecule. Each sample yielded at least 3 million CDR3-containing paired-end reads. The Mint cDNA synthesis kit, primed by a TRBC-specific oligonucleotide, was used to synthesize first-strand cDNA from all RNA. All cDNA was treated with uracil-DNA glycosylase and then went through a first 18-cycle PCR with the universal primers M1SS and BC2_uni_R. On the authors' methods: For normalization, 1 million high-quality reads, each with a distinct molecular identifier, were randomly selected from each sample. Reads with shared molecular identifiers were discarded instead of being binned into consensus sequences. MiTCR, set to a Q25 quality threshold and the strictest error-elimination algorithm, was used for CDR3 identification, clonotype clustering and error correction. A nonparametric unseen species model using Euler transformation provided a lower-bound estimate of total TCR beta diversity. In-frame beta chains were kept once TCRdb had trimmed the public reads at Q25 with fastp and called clones with MiXCR. Rows are combined by CDR3 protein, so each entry shows the most common genes and DNA. Here the V and J calls rest on TCRdb's processing, not on the authors' analysis. This sample lists roughly 730,000 distinct CDR3 sequences; roughly three fifths were detected once. About 26% of the sample belongs to the ten largest clones.

The approximately 40 donors, aged about 6 to 100 years, were systemically healthy Caucasian individuals from Russia. Approximately 9.7 milliliters of peripheral blood were drawn from each donor into EDTA-treated Vacutainer tubes. Ficoll-Paque density-gradient centrifugation was used to isolate PBMCs, with at least 7 million per sample. Trizol reagent was used to extract total RNA from the PBMCs, yielding at least 6 micrograms per sample. Naive CD45RAhigh/CD27high T cell percentages were measured by flow cytometry on a PBMC aliquot from every donor. Note on this clonotype: Its binding antigen is unknown. A much larger clone lies a single base off, so this may be a read error.

The specimen sequenced was blood. Recombination joined TRBV20-1 with TRBJ1-2; the D gene remains uncertain. This clonotype was obtained from a man aged 35-49 years in good health. In nucleotide form, the sequence is TGCAGTGCTAGTGTGGGCCGTCGGTATGACTACACCTTC. This translates into CSASVGRRYDYTF.